Listed below are T cell receptor beta chains from one sample, sequenced in a study of blood T cell repertoires in COVID-19. Sequencing was performed with immunoSEQ multiplex PCR; in TCRdb, only in-frame clones are kept and a portion is missing. Of 200,000 to 300,000 clones detected, approximately 85% appear once; the ten largest clones hold over 0.55%. The material sequenced was peripheral blood. These receptors originate from a human donor in a cohort sampled during active COVID-19. Each CDR3 is given with its conserved first and last residue. The order of the fields is V gene, clone size, CDR3 protein. Size values are once, few and many counts, or a class for expanded clones, and some rows have none.

>TRBV2|NA
CASSLDYYGYTF
>TRBV10-3|NA
CAISEGLAGTYEQYF
>TRBV7-2|NA
CASSLGLGSNSPLHF
>TRBV5-1|NA
CASSLIRGDEQYF
>TRBV6-2/TRBV6-3|once
CASSFSRQGALSDEAFF
>TRBV14|NA
CASSQLTGTGNTIYF
>TRBV11-2|NA
CASTPDLKETQYF
>TRBV4-3|NA
CASSQEVLGGNYGYTF
>TRBV11-2|NA
CASSLVVETQYF
>TRBV27|NA
CASSLRGQGSYEQYF
>TRBV28|once
CASSSGSTDTQYF
>TRBV18|NA
CASSPDRDQPQHF
>TRBV10-3|NA
CAISLTPDRTGLNTIYF
>TRBV7-3|once
CASSPGGTSKYEQFF
>TRBV6-5|few
CASTLLAGRVETQYF
>TRBV5-6|NA
CASSLYRGPGNTIYF
>TRBV18|few
CASSPPPGNEQFF
>TRBV7-9|NA
CASSLAGGNYEQYF
>TRBV27|once
CASSPTPPRGWTEAFF
>TRBV2|NA
CASTTMTGTNQPQHF
>TRBV25-1|many
CASSSGTDSGNTIYF
>TRBV5-1|NA
CASGPFASGRARDNEQFF
>TRBV18|once
CASSPPSVSSYEQYF
>TRBV7-3|NA
CASSYLTGVNTGELFF
>TRBV24-1|NA
CATSDTRFGGYTF
>TRBV27|NA
CASSHNWGEVPALNQPQHF